This TCR beta chain was recorded in a study of shared T cell receptors in the human thymus. The protocol was immunoSEQ multiplex PCR, while the TCRdb copy is restricted to in-frame clones and leaves out a portion. The sample carries roughly 660,000 clones, more than 75% recorded once. The V segment lost 0 bases and the J segment 0 bases; nucleotides outside the gene matches: 23. In germline, CDR1 is SGHRS, CDR2 YFSETQ. The length of the CDR3 is 23 residues. The data also belong to a second study, concerning human thymus T cells. Turning to that study: Corrective surgery for congenital heart defects was being performed on the healthy Finnish infants who were the donors. Obtained as resections during corrective heart surgery, the thymus tissue was then studied. Biased V and J segment usage appeared in thymus and peripheral blood. Related research found strongly overlapping thymic repertoires in unrelated individuals.

What was sequenced was thymocytes. The source of this sequence is a boy younger than two with a congenital heart defect. V usage is TRBV5-1 and J usage is TRBJ2-1, with 8 bases that match TRBD2. Here the CDR3 reads CASSLARAVASGLNTSSYNEQFF. CDR3 nucleotide sequence: TGCGCCAGCAGCTTGGCGCGGGCTGTGGCTAGCGGGTTGAATACAAGCTCCTACAATGAGCAGTTCTTC.